This TCR beta chain appears in the sequencing data of a study of blood T cell repertoires in COVID-19. Whole-study context: Collection of acute and convalescent COVID-19 samples took place in the United States, Italy and Spain.

Enrolled during active infection, Seattle patients were then followed longitudinally. TCRdb's table, derived via immunoSEQ multiplex PCR, lists solely in-frame clones and lacks some. The sample yields hundreds of thousands of clones, 85% to 90% seen once. V shed 6 bases and J shed 5 bases, with 19 bases lying between them. CDR1 and CDR2 from the germline V gene are SQVTM and ANQGSEA. There are 14 residues in the CDR3. This clone has only one observation. The chain has TRBV29-1 and TRBJ1-1; tentative D call: TRBD1 (6 bases). The receptor's source is a woman aged 40 to 50 with COVID-19, enrolled during active disease. The sample taken for sequencing was peripheral blood. This CDR3 is CSVEQGSGNTEAFF. CDR3 sequence (DNA): TGCAGCGTGGAACAGGGATCCGGTAATACTGAAGCTTTCTTT.